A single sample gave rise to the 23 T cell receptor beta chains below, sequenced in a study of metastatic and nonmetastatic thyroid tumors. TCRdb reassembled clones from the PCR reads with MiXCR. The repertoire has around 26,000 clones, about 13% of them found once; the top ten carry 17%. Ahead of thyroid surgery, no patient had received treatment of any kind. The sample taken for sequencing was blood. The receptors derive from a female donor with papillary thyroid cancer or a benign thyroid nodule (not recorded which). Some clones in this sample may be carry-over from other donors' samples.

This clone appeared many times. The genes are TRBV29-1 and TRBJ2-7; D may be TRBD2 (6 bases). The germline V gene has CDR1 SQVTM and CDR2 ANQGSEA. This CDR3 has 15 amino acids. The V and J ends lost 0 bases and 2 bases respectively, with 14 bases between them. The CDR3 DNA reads TGCAGCGTTGAAGAAGGAGGAGCGGGTGCCTACGAGCAGTACTTC. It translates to CSVEEGGAGAYEQYF.

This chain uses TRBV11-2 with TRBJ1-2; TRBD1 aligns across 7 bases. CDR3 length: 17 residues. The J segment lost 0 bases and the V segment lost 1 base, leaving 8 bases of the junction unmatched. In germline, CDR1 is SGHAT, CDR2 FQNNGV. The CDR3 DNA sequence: TGTGCCAGCAGCTTAGGCGGCCGACAGGGAGCTAACTATGGCTACACCTTC. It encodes CASSLGGRQGANYGYTF.

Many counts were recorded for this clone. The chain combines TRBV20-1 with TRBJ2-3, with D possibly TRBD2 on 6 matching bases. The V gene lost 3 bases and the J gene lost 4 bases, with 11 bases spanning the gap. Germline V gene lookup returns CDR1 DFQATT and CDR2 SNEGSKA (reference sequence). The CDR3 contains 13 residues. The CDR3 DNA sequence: TGCAGTGCTAGGACTAGTCGTTCAGATACGCAGTATTTT. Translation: CSARTSRSDTQYF.

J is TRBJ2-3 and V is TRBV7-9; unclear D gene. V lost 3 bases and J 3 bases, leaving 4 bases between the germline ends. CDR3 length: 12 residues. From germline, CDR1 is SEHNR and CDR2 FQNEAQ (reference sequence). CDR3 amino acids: CASSFETDTQYF. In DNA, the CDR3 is TGTGCCAGCAGCTTCGAGACAGATACGCAGTATTTT.

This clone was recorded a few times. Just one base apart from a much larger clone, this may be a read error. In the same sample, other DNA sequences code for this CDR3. The CDR3 DNA is TGCGCCAGCAGCCAGGGGTCGAATACGCAGTATTTT. Amino acid sequence: CASSQGSNTQYF. The chain couples TRBV12-3 or TRBV12-4 to TRBJ2-3; D may be TRBD1 (6 bases). The CDR3 has 12 residues.

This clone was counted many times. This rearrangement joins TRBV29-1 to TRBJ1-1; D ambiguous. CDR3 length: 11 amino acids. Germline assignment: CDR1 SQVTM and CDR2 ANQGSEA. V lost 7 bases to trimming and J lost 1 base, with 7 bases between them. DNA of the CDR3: TGCAGCGGGGGAGGGAACACTGAAGCTTTCTTT. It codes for CSGGGNTEAFF.

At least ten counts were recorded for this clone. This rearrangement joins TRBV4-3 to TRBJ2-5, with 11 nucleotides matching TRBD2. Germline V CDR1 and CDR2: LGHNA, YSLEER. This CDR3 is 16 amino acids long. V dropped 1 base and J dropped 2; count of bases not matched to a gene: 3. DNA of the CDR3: TGCGCCAGCAGCCAAGTCCTAGCGGGAGGTCAAGAGACCCAGTACTTC. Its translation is CASSQVLAGGQETQYF.

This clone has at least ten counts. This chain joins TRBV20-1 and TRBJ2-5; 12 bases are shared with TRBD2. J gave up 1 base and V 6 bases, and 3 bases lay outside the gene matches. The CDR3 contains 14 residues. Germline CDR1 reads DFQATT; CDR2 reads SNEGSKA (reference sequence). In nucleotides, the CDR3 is TGCAGTGCCTGGACTAGCGGGATCCAAGAGACCCAGTACTTC. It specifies CSAWTSGIQETQYF.

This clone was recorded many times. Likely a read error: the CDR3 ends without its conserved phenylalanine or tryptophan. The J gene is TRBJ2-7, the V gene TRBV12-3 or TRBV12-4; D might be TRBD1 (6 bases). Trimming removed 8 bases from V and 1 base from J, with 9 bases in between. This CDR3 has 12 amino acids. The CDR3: CASCGQSYEQYL. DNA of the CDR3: TGTGCCAGCTGCGGACAGTCCTACGAGCAGTACCTC.

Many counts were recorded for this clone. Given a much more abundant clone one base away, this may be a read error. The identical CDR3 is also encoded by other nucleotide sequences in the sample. CDR3 coding DNA: TGCAGTGCCCCCCGGGTTAGCTATGGCTACACCTTC. This codes for CSAPRVSYGYTF. The chain is built from TRBV20-1 and TRBJ1-2; D remains unclear. The CDR3 has 12 residues. V was trimmed by 6 bases and J by 4 bases, leaving 12 bases between them. Per germline, CDR1 DFQATT and CDR2 SNEGSKA (reference sequence).

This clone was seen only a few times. The CDR3 here is CASRQGYEQYF. The CDR3 DNA sequence: TGTGCCAGCCGGCAGGGCTACGAGCAGTACTTC. J is TRBJ2-7 and V is TRBV2; possible D gene TRBD1, 5 bases. Trimming cost V 8 bases and J 3 bases, with 8 bases left between them. The CDR3 has 11 residues. CDR1 is SNHLY, CDR2 FYNNEI, per germline.

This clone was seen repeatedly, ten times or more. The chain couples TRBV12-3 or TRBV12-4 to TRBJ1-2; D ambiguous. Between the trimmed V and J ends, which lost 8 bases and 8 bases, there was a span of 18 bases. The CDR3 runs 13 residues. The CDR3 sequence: CASARSHLWGYTF. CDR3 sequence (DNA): TGTGCCAGCGCGCGCTCACATCTGTGGGGCTACACCTTC.

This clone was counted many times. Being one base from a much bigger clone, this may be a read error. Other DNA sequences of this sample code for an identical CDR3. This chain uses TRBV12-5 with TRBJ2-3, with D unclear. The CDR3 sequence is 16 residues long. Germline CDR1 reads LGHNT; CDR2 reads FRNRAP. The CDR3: CASGLVRAINTDTQYF. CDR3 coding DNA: TGTGCTAGTGGCTTGGTAAGAGCCATAAACACAGATACGCAGTATTTT.

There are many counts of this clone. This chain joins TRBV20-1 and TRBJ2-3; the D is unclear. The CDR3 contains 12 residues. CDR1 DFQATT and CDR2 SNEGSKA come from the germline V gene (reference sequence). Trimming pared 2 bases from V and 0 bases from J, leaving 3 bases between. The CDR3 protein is CSARPSTDTQYF. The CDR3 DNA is TGCAGTGCTAGACCTAGCACAGATACGCAGTATTTT.

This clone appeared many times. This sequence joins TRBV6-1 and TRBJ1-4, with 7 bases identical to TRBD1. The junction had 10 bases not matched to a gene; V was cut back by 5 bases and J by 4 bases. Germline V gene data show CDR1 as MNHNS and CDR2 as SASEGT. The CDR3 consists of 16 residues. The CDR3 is CASSTMGTEHNEKLFF. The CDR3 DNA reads TGTGCCAGCAGTACAATGGGGACAGAGCATAATGAAAAACTGTTTTTT.

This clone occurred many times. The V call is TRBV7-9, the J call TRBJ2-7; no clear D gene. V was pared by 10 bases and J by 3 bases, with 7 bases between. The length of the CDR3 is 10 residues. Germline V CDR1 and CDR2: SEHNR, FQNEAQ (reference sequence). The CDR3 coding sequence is TGTGCCACCGGTGGCTACGAGCAGTACTTC. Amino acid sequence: CATGGYEQYF.

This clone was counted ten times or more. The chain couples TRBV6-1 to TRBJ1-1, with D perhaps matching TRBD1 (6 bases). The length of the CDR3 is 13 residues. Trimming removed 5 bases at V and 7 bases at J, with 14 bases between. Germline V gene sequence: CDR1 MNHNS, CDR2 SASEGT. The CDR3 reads CASSPRGGGEAFF. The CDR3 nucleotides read TGTGCCAGCAGTCCCCGGGGGGGCGGTGAAGCTTTCTTT.

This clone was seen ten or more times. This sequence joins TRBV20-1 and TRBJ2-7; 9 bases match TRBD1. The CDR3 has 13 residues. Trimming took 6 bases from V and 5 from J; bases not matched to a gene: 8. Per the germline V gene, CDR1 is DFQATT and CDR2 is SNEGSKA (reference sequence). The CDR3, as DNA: TGCAGTGCGAAACAGGGGGCATTCAACGAGCAGTACTTC. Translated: CSAKQGAFNEQYF.

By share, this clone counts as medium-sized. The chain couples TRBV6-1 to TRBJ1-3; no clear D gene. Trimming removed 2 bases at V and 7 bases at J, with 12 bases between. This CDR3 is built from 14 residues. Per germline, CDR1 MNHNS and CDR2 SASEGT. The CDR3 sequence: CASSEREFGNTIYF. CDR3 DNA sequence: TGTGCCAGCAGTGAAAGGGAATTTGGCAACACCATATATTTT.

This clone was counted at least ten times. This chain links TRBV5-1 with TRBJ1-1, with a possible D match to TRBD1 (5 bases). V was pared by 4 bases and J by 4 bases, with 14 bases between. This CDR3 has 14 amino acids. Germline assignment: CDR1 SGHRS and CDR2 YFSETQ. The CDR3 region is CASSGTPLLTEAFF. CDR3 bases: TGCGCCAGCAGCGGGACCCCGCTTCTCACTGAAGCTTTCTTT.

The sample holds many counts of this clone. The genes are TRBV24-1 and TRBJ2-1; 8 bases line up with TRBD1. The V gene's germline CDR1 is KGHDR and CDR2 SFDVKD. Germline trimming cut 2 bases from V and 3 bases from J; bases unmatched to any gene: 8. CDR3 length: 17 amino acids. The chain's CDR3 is CATSDSPDRANYNEQFF. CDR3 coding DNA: TGTGCCACCAGTGATTCCCCGGACAGGGCCAACTACAATGAGCAGTTCTTC.

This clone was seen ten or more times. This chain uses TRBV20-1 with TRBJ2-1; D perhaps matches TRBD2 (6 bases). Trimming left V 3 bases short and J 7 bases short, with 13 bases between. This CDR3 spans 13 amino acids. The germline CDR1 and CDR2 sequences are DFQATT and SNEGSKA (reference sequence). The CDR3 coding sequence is TGCAGTGCTAGGACCGGGAGTCTAAATGAGCAGTTCTTC. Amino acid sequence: CSARTGSLNEQFF.

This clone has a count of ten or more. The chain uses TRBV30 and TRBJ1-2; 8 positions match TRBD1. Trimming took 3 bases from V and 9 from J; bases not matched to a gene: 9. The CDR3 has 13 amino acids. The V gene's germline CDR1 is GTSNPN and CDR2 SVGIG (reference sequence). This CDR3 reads CAWRGQQGDRYTF. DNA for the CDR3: TGTGCCTGGAGAGGCCAACAGGGGGATCGCTACACCTTC.